The 24 T cell receptor beta chains below were found in one sample sequenced in a study of persistence of HIV-infected CD4 T cells. Antigens of these TCRs are unknown. Nonspecific anti-CD3/anti-CD28 bead stimulation represents the broad CD4+ T cell repertoire. Sorting of responding CD4+ T cells relied on upregulated CD40 ligand together with CD69. The immunoSEQ assay was version 4, run in survey mode. Produced via immunoSEQ multiplex PCR; TCRdb's table is partial and in-frame only. The sample carries over 35,000 clones, roughly 92% recorded once. The sequencing here drew on CD4+ T cells sorted from PBMCs after roughly 19-hour stimulation, taken from a patient who received antiretroviral therapy. These receptors came from an adult man with HIV who was CMV-seropositive.

This chain connects TRBV7-9 to TRBJ2-7, with D possibly TRBD2 on 5 matching bases. Per germline, CDR1 SEHNR and CDR2 FQNEAQ (reference sequence). The CDR3 covers 15 residues. V lost 5 bases and J 6 bases, leaving 20 bases between the germline ends. CDR3 amino acids: CASSDYAGKAGEQYF. The CDR3 coding sequence is TGTGCCAGCAGCGACTACGCCGGTAAGGCGGGCGAGCAGTACTTC.

CDR3 DNA sequence: TGTGCCAGCAGTCCCCGGGACAGGGGCTCCTATAATTCACCCCTCCACTTT. The encoded protein is CASSPRDRGSYNSPLHF. The genes are TRBV25-1 and TRBJ1-6, with 10 bases aligning to TRBD1. The CDR3 is 17 amino acids. Germline V gives CDR1 MGHDK, CDR2 SYGVNS. J gave up 0 bases and V 5 bases, and 4 bases lay outside the gene matches.

J is TRBJ1-4 and V is TRBV5-4; 9 nucleotides match TRBD1. Looked up from germline, CDR1 is SGHNT and CDR2 is YYREEE (reference sequence). Trimming took 2 bases from V and 8 from J; bases not matched to a gene: 7. The CDR3 totals 15 residues. The CDR3 region has the DNA TGTGCCAGCAGCTTCGACAGGGGGGATAGCGAAAAACTGTTTTTT. Protein product: CASSFDRGDSEKLFF.

This clone was counted once. The V and J genes are TRBV6-4 and TRBJ1-1; unclear D gene. This CDR3 contains 15 residues. Germline CDR1 and CDR2: MRHNA and SNTAGT. The ends were cut back, 0 bases at V and 3 bases at J, with 11 bases in the middle. The CDR3 region is CASSDSTGSHTEAFF. The CDR3 nucleotides read TGTGCCAGCAGTGACTCGACCGGGTCGCACACTGAAGCTTTCTTT.

This sequence joins TRBV20-1 and TRBJ1-5, with 12 bases lining up with TRBD1. CDR1 is DFQATT and CDR2 is SNEGSKA in the germline V gene (reference sequence). The junction had 11 bases not matched to a gene; V was cut back by 3 bases and J by 2 bases. The CDR3 has 18 amino acids. CDR3 DNA: TGCAGTGCTAGTGCACCCCGGGACAGGGGGCTTGGCAATCAGCCCCAGCATTTT. The encoded protein is CSASAPRDRGLGNQPQHF.

CDR3 bases: TGTGCCAGCAGTGAACCGGGGACAGGACTGGGACGGGTTGAGCAGTACTTC. This translates into CASSEPGTGLGRVEQYF. This chain links TRBV2 with TRBJ2-7, with 8 bases that match TRBD1. This CDR3 has 17 residues. V shed 2 bases, J shed 7 bases, and the junction held 16 bases outside the gene matches. From germline, CDR1 is SNHLY and CDR2 FYNNEI.

The chain employs TRBV2 and TRBJ2-7, with D possibly TRBD2 on 6 matching bases. Trimming took 8 bases from V and 4 from J, leaving 18 bases between them. Germline CDR1 reads SNHLY; CDR2 reads FYNNEI. This CDR3 contains 14 residues. CDR3 DNA sequence: TGTGCCAGCCAACGGACTATGCAGGAATACGAGCAGTACTTC. It encodes CASQRTMQEYEQYF.

This clone turned up a few times. The chain has TRBV6-5 and TRBJ2-3; D uncertain. The V end lost 2 bases, the J end lost 6 bases, and 9 bases lay between the germline ends. CDR3 length: 13 residues. Germline CDR1 reads MNHEY; CDR2 reads SVGAGI. The CDR3 reads CASSYRLGDTQYF. For the CDR3, the DNA is TGTGCCAGCAGTTACAGGCTGGGGGATACGCAGTATTTT.

The rearrangement uses TRBV28 and TRBJ2-2; no clear D. CDR1 MDHEN and CDR2 SYDVKM come from the germline V gene. The CDR3 is 15 amino acids. Trimming shortened V by 6 bases and J by 0 bases, and 11 bases separated the two germline ends. CDR3 protein: CASRVLHANTGELFF. CDR3 nucleotides: TGTGCCAGCAGGGTTTTACACGCGAACACCGGGGAGCTGTTTTTT.

The chain links TRBV9 to TRBJ2-2; D remains unclear. CDR1 and CDR2 (germline): SGDLS, YYNGEE. V lost 1 base to trimming and J lost 8 bases, with 12 bases between them. The CDR3 runs 14 residues. DNA of the CDR3: TGTGCCAGCAGCGTAACTTCTGGAACTGGGGAGCTGTTTTTT. It encodes CASSVTSGTGELFF.

This chain connects TRBV4-1 to TRBJ1-1; 9 nucleotides align to TRBD1. The CDR3 spans 15 residues. Trimming took 6 bases from V and 1 from J; bases not matched to a gene: 6. Germline V gives CDR1 MGHRA, CDR2 YSYEKL. In nucleotides, the CDR3 is TGCGCCAGCAGTCTCGGGACAGGGAGGAACACTGAAGCTTTCTTT. This translates into CASSLGTGRNTEAFF.

J is TRBJ1-1 and V is TRBV6-5; D uncertain. The CDR3 totals 12 residues. CDR1 and CDR2 from the germline V gene are MNHEY and SVGAGI. The V gene lost 2 bases and the J gene lost 5 bases, with 6 bases spanning the gap. CDR3 bases: TGTGCCAGCAGTTACGCGGGGACTGAAGCTTTCTTT. It encodes CASSYAGTEAFF.

V gene TRBV27 combines with J gene TRBJ2-5; 12 bases fit TRBD2. Germline V gene data show CDR1 as MNHEY and CDR2 as SMNVEV (reference sequence). The CDR3 is made up of 15 amino acids. The junction had 5 bases not matched to a gene; V was cut back by 6 bases and J by 3 bases. The CDR3 coding sequence is TGTGCCAGCAGCAGACTAGCGGGGGATAAAGAGACCCAGTACTTC. As protein: CASSRLAGDKETQYF.

This chain joins TRBV9 and TRBJ1-6; D not resolved. This CDR3 contains 13 residues. V was cut by 0 bases and J by 9 bases, with 7 bases left in between. Germline V gene sequence: CDR1 SGDLS, CDR2 YYNGEE. The CDR3 nucleotides are TGTGCCAGCAGCGTAGCAGTATTTTCACCCCTCCACTTT. As protein: CASSVAVFSPLHF. Together with reference TRBV9 and TRBJ1-6, the CDR3 gives the full variable domain: DSGVTQTPKHLITATGQRVTLRCSPRSGDLSVYWYQQSLDQGLQFLIQYYNGEERAKGNILERFSAQQFPDLHSELNLSSLELGDSALYFCASSVAVFSPLHFGNGTRLTVT.

In this sample, this clone turned up once. V gene TRBV6-5 combines with J gene TRBJ1-1; D is perhaps TRBD1 (5 bases). Germline V CDR1 and CDR2: MNHEY, SVGAGI. Trimming cost V 2 bases and J 6 bases, with 19 bases left between them. The CDR3 contains 16 residues. Written as DNA, the CDR3 is TGTGCCAGCAGTTACGGTCAGCCCGATTCGGGGGCTGAAGCTTTCTTT. This gives the protein CASSYGQPDSGAEAFF.

This rearrangement joins TRBV7-6 to TRBJ2-1; perhaps TRBD2 as D (7 bases). With 0 bases removed from V and 7 bases from J, the gap between germline ends came to 16 bases. Germline V CDR1 and CDR2: SGHVS, FNYEAQ. The CDR3 is 16 residues long. This CDR3 reads CASSLAGGGGRNEQFF. DNA of the CDR3: TGTGCCAGCAGCTTAGCGGGAGGGGGAGGTAGGAATGAGCAGTTCTTC.

The CDR3 region is CASSLAGANTEAFF. CDR3 DNA: TGTGCCAGCAGCTTAGCAGGCGCTAACACTGAAGCTTTCTTT. The chain links TRBV7-2 to TRBJ1-1; D remains ambiguous. This CDR3 has 14 residues. Germline lookup yields CDR1 SGHTA and CDR2 FQGNSA. V was trimmed by 0 bases and J by 2 bases, leaving 7 bases between them.

The chain is built from TRBV10-1 and TRBJ2-1; 7 bases align to TRBD2. The CDR3 has 15 amino acids. V lost 2 bases, J lost 6 bases, and 7 bases stayed unmatched. Germline loops: CDR1 WNHNN, CDR2 SYGVQD (reference sequence). The CDR3 spells CASSERGGGGNEQFF. In DNA, the CDR3 is TGCGCCAGCAGTGAGCGTGGGGGGGGAGGCAATGAGCAGTTCTTC.

The table lists this clone with a count of one. The V call is TRBV7-3, the J call TRBJ2-3; maybe TRBD2 (6 bases). Trimming left V 6 bases short and J 6 bases short, with 7 bases between. CDR1 and CDR2 (germline): SGHTA, FQGTGA. The CDR3 is 11 amino acids. The CDR3 loop reads CASSGGDTQYF. In nucleotides, the CDR3 is TGTGCCAGCAGTGGGGGGGATACGCAGTATTTT.

Only one count was recorded for this clone. The J gene is TRBJ2-3, the V gene TRBV7-9, with TRBD2 identical over 13 bases. Germline trimming cut 5 bases from V and 0 bases from J; bases unmatched to any gene: 8. Germline-derived CDR1 and CDR2 are SEHNR and FQNEAQ (reference sequence). The CDR3 loop spans 18 amino acids. The CDR3 nucleotides read TGTGCCAGCAGCCTAAGGACTAGCGGGGGAACTAGCACAGATACGCAGTATTTT. It is translated as CASSLRTSGGTSTDTQYF.

This rearrangement joins TRBV30 to TRBJ2-2, with TRBD1 matching over 7 bases. V was clipped by 0 bases and J by 6 bases; unmatched bases: 7. The CDR3 has 15 residues. The germline V gene has CDR1 GTSNPN and CDR2 SVGIG (reference sequence). CDR3 region: CAWSVTPQGSGELFF. For the CDR3, the DNA is TGTGCCTGGAGTGTCACCCCACAGGGGTCCGGGGAGCTGTTTTTT. Drawing the rest from reference TRBV30 and TRBJ2-2, the complete variable domain is SQTIHQWPATLVQPVGSPLSLECTVEGTSNPNLYWYRQAAGRGLQLLFYSVGIGQISSEVPQNLSASRPQDRQFILSSKKLLLSDSGFYLCAWSVTPQGSGELFFGEGSRLTVL.

The chain carries TRBV19 and TRBJ1-1, with D hard to call. Germline values: CDR1 LNHDA, CDR2 SQIVND (reference sequence). The CDR3 has 15 residues. The V and J ends lost 4 bases and 4 bases respectively, with 16 bases between them. The chain's CDR3 is CASSSVRASVTEAFF. The CDR3 DNA reads as TGTGCCAGTAGTAGTGTCCGGGCCTCCGTCACTGAAGCTTTCTTT.

The chain links TRBV6-6 to TRBJ1-4; D is possibly TRBD1 (6 bases). This CDR3 is 17 amino acids long. Trimming took off 5 bases at V and 0 bases at J, with 16 bases between the two ends. Germline loops: CDR1 MNHNY, CDR2 SVGAGI (reference sequence). The CDR3 loop is CASSPLLGGSTNEKLFF. Written as DNA, the CDR3 is TGTGCCAGCAGTCCCCTCTTGGGGGGCTCAACTAATGAAAAACTGTTTTTT.

This rearrangement joins TRBV5-1 to TRBJ1-1; 8 bases fit TRBD1. With 0 bases clipped from V and 1 base from J, the junction kept 2 bases outside the gene matches. The CDR3 has 15 residues. Germline V lookup: CDR1 SGHRS, CDR2 YFSETQ. CDR3 amino acids: CASSLVGTGNTEAFF. The DNA for the CDR3 is TGCGCCAGCAGCTTGGTTGGGACAGGGAACACTGAAGCTTTCTTT.